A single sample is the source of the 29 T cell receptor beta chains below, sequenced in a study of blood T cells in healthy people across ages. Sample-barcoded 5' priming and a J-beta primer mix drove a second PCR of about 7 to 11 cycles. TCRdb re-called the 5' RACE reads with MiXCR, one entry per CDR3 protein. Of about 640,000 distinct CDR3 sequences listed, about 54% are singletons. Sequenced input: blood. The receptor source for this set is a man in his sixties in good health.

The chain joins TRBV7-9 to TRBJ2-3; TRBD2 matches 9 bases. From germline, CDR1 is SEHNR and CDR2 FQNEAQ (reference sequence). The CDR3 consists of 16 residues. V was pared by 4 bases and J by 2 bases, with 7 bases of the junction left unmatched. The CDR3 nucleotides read TGTGCCAGCAGCTCCGCCCTAGCGGGGTACACAGATACGCAGTATTTT. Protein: CASSSALAGYTDTQYF.

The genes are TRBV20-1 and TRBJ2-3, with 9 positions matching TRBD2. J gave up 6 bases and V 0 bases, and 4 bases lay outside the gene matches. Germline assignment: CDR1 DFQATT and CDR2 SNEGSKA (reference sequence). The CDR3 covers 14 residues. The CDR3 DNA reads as TGCAGTGCTAGAGATCCTACTAGCGGGGATACGCAGTATTTT. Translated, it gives CSARDPTSGDTQYF.

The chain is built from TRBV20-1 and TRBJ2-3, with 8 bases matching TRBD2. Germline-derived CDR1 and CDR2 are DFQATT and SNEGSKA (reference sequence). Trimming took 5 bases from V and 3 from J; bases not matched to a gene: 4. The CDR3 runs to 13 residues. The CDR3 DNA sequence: TGCAGTGCTCTCGGGGGGGGGACAGATACGCAGTATTTT. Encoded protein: CSALGGGTDTQYF.

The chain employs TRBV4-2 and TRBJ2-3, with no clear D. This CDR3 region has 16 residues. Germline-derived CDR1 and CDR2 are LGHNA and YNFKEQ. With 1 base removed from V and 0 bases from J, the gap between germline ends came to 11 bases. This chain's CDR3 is CASSQGADTSTDTQYF. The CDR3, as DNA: TGTGCCAGCAGCCAAGGGGCAGACACTAGCACAGATACGCAGTATTTT.

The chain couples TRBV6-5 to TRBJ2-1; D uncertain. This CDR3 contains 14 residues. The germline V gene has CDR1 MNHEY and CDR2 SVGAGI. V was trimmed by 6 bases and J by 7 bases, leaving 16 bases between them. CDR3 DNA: TGTGCCAGCAGCCCCCCGCGGCCATTTAATGAGCAGTTCTTC. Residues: CASSPPRPFNEQFF.

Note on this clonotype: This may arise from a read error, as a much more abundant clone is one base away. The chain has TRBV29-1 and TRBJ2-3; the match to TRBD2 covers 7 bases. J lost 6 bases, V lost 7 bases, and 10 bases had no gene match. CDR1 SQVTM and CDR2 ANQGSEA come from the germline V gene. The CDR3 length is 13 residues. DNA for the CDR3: TGCAGCGGGGGTACTAGCGAGTTGGATACGCAGTATTTT. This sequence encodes CSGGTSELDTQYF.

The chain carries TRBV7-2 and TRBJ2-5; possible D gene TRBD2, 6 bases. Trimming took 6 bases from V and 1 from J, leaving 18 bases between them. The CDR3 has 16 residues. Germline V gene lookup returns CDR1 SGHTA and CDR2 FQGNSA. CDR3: CASSTQRAGTQETQYF. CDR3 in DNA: TGTGCCAGCAGTACTCAGCGGGCGGGGACCCAAGAGACCCAGTACTTC.

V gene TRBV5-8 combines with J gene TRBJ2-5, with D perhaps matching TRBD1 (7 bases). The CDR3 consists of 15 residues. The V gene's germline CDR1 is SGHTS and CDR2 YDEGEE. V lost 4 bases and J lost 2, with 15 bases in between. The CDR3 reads CASSRGDSRQETQYF. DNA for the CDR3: TGTGCCAGCAGCCGCGGGGACAGCAGACAAGAGACCCAGTACTTC.

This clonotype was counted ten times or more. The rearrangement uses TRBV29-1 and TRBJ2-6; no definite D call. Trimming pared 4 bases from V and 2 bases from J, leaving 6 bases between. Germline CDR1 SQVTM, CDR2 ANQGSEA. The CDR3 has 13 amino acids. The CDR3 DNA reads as TGCAGCGTTGGAGAACCTGGGGCCAACGTCCTGACTTTC. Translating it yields CSVGEPGANVLTF.

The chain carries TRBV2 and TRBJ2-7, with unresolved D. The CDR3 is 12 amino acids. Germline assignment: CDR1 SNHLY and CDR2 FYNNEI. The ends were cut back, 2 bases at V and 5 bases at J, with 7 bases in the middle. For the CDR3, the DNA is TGTGCCAGCAGTGAAAGGGTTAACGAGCAGTACTTC. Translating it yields CASSERVNEQYF.

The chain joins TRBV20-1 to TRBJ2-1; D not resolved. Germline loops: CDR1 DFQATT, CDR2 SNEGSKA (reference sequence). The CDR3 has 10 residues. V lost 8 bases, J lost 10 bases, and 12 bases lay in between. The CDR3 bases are TGCAGTCCCAGCTCACAGGAGCAGTTCTTC. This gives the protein CSPSSQEQFF.

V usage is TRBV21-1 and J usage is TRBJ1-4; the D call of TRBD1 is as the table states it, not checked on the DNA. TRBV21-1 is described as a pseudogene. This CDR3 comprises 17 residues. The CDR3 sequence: CASSKEVPGTGDEKLFF. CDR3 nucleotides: TGTGCCAGCAGCAAAGAGGTCCCCGGGACAGGGGATGAAAAACTGTTTTTT.

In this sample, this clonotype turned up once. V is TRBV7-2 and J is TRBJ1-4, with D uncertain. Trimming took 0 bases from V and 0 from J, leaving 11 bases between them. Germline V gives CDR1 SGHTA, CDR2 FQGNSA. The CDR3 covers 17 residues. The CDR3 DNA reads TGTGCCAGCAGCTTAGCGCGGGGAGAGGCAACTAATGAAAAACTGTTTTTT. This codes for CASSLARGEATNEKLFF.

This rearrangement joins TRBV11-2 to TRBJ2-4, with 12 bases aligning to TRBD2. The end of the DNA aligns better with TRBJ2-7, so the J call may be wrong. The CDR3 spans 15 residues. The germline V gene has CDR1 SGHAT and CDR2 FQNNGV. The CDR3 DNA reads TGTGCCAGCAGCTTCGGACTAGCGGGGAGTGACGAGCAGTACTTC. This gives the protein CASSFGLAGSDEQYF.

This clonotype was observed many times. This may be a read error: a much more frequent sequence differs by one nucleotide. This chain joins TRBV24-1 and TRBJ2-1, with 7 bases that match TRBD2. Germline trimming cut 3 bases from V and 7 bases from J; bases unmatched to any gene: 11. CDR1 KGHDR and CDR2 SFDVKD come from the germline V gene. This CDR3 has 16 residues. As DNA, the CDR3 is TGTGCCACCAGTGATGGCGGACGAGCGGGGAAGAATGAGCAGTTCTTC. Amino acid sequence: CATSDGGRAGKNEQFF.

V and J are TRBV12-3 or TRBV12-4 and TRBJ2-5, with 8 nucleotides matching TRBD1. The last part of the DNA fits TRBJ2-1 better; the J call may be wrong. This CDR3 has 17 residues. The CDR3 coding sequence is TGTGCCAGCAGTTTCCGCAATCTCCGACAGGGGAGAGAGACCCAGTTCTTC. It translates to CASSFRNLRQGRETQFF.

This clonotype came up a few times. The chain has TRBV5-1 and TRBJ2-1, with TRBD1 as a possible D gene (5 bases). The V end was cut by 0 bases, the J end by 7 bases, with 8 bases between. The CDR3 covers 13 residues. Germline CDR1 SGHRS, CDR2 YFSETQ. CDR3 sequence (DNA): TGCGCCAGCAGCTTGGGCAGGGTTAATGAGCAGTTCTTC. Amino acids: CASSLGRVNEQFF.

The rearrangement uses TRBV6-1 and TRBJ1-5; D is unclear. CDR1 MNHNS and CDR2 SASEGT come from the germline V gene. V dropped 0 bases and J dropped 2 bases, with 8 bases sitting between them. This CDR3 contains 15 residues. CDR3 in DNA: TGTGCCAGCAGTGAAGCCGGGAACCGCAATCAGCCCCAGCATTTT. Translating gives CASSEAGNRNQPQHF.

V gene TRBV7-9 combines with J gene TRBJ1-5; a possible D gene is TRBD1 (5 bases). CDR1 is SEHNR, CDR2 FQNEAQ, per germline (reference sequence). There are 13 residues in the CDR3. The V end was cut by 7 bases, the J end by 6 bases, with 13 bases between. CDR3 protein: CASTLTGGQPQHF. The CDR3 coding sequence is TGTGCCAGCACGTTAACGGGGGGTCAGCCCCAGCATTTT.

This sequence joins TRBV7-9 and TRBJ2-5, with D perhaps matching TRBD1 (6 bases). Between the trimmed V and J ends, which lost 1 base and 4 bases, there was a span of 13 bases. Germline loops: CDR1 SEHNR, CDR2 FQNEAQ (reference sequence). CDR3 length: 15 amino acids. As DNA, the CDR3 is TGTGCCAGCAGCTTAGGGGGCCGAGGGGGAGAGACCCAGTACTTC. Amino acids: CASSLGGRGGETQYF.

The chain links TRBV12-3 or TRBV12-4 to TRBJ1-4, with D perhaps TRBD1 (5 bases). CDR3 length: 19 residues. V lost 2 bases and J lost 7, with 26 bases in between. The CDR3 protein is CASSLSDVGRPRQGEKLFF. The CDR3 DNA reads TGTGCCAGCAGTTTATCCGACGTGGGCAGGCCCCGTCAGGGTGAAAAACTGTTTTTT.

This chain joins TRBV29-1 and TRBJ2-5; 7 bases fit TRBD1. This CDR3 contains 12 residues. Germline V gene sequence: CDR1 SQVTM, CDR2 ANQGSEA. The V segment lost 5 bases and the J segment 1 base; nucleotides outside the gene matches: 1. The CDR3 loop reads CSVRDSQETQYF. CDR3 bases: TGCAGCGTTCGGGACAGCCAAGAGACCCAGTACTTC.

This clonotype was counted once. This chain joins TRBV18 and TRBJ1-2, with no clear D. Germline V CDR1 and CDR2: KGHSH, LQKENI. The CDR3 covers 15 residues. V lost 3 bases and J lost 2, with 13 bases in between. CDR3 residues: CASSPHPEQNYGYTF. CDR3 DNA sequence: TGTGCCAGCTCACCCCACCCGGAGCAGAACTATGGCTACACCTTC.

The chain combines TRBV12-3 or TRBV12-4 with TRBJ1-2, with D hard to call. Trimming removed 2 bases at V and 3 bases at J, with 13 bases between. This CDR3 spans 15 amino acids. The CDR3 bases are TGTGCCAGCAGTTTAATGGTGGTTTTGGACTATGGCTACACCTTC. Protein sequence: CASSLMVVLDYGYTF.

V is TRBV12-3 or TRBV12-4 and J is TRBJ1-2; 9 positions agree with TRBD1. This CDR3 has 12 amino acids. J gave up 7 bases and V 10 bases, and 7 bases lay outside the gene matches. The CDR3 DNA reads TGTGCCACCGGGGACAGGGTTGGTGGCTACACCTTC. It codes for CATGDRVGGYTF.

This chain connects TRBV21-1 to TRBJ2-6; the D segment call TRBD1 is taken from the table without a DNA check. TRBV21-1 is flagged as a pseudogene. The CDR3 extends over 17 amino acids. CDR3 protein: CASSRRQGLPGANVLTF. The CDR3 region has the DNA TGTGCCAGCAGCCGTCGACAGGGACTCCCTGGGGCCAACGTCCTGACTTTC.

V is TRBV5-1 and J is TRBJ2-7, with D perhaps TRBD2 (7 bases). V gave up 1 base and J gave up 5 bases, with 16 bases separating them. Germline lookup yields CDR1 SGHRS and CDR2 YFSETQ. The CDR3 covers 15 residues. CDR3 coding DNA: TGCGCCAGCAGCTTGCAAATGGGGGGGCTCGACGAGCAGTACTTC. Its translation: CASSLQMGGLDEQYF.

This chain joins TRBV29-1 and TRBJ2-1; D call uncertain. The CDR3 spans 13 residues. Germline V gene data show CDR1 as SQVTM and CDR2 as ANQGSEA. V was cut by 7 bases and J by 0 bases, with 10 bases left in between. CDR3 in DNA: TGCAGCGGTTACAGTAGCTCCTACAATGAGCAGTTCTTC. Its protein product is CSGYSSSYNEQFF.

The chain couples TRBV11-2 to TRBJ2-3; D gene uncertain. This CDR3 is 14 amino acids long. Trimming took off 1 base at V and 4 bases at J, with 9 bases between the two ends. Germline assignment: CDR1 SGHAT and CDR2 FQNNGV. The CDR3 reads CASSLGRESDTQYF. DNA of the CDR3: TGTGCCAGCAGCTTAGGGAGAGAGTCAGATACGCAGTATTTT.